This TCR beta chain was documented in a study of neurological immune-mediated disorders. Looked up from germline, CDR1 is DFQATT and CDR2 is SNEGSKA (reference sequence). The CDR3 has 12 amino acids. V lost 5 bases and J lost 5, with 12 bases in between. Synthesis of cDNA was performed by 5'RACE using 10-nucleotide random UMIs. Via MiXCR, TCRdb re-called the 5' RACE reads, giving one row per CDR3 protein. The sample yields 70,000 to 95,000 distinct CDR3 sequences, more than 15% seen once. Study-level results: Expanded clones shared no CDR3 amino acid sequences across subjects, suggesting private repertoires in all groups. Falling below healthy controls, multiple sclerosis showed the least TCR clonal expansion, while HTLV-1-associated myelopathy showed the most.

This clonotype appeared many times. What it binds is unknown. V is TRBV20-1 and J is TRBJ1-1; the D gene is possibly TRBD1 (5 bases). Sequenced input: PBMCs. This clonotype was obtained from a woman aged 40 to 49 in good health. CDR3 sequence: CSAGQPGTEAFF. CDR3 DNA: TGCAGTGCTGGTCAACCAGGGACTGAAGCTTTCTTT.